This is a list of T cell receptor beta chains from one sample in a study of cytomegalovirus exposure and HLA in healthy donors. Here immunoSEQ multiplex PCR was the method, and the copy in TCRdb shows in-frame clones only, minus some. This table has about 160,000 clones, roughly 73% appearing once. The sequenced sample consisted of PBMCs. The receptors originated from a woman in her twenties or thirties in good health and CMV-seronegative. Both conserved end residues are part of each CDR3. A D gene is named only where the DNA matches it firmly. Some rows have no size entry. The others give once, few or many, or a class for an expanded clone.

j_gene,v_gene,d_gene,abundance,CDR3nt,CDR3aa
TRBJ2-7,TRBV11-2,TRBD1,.,TGTGCCAGCAGCTTCGTCAGGGGGACAGGGAGCTACGAGCAGTACTTC,CASSFVRGTGSYEQYF
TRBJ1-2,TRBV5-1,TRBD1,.,TGCGCCAGCAGCGTCTTTCAGGGGGCCAACTATGGCTACACCTTC,CASSVFQGANYGYTF
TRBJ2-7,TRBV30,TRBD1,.,TGTGCCACAGGGGGCGTTTTCACCTACGAGCAGTACTTC,CATGGVFTYEQYF
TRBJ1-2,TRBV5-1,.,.,TGCGCCAGCAGTTACGGGAATCCTAACTATGTCTACACCTTC,CASSYGNPNYVYTF
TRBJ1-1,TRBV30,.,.,TGTGCCTGGAGTGTCCCCGGGTCCACTGAAGCTTTCTTT,CAWSVPGSTEAFF
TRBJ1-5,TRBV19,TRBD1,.,TGTGCCAGTAGCAGACAGGGAGTAGGCAATCAGCCCCAGCATTTT,CASSRQGVGNQPQHF
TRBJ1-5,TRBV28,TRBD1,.,TGTGCCAGCAGCCGGACAGGGCATAGCAATCAGCCCCAGCATTTT,CASSRTGHSNQPQHF
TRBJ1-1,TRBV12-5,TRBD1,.,TGTGCTAGTGGTCTAGACAGGGGCACTGAAGCTTTCTTT,CASGLDRGTEAFF
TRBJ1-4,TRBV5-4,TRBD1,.,TGTGCCAGCAGCTTGACCGGGACAGATGAAAAACTGTTTTTT,CASSLTGTDEKLFF
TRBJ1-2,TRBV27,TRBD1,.,TGTGCCAGCAGTTTAACAGGGGGGTATGGCTACACCTTC,CASSLTGGYGYTF
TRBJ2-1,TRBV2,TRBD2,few,TGTGCCAGCATGATAGCGGGGAGCTACAATGAGCAGTTCTTC,CASMIAGSYNEQFF
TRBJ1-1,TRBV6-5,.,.,TGTGCCAGCACGTTTCAGGGGTTCACTGAAGCTTTCTTT,CASTFQGFTEAFF
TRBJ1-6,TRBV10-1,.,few,TGCGCCAGCAGTCTGTTCCTTTATAATTCACCCCTCCACTTT,CASSLFLYNSPLHF
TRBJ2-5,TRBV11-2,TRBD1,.,TGTGCCAGCAGCTGGGACAGACAAGAGACCCAGTACTTC,CASSWDRQETQYF
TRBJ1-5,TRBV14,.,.,TGTGCCAGCAGCCAAGATTACGGTCAGCCCCAGCATTTT,CASSQDYGQPQHF
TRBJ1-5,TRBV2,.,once,TGTGCCAGCAGTGAGGACATATCGAAAGGGAGCAATCAGCCCCAGCATTTT,CASSEDISKGSNQPQHF
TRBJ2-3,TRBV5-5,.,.,TGTGCCAGCAGCTTGGCCAGGGGAACAGATACGCAGTATTTT,CASSLARGTDTQYF
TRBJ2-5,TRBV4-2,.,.,TGTGCCAGCAGCCAAGATGGTCCTTCGGGGGAGCAGTACTTC,CASSQDGPSGEQYF
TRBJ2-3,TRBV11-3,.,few,TGTGCCAGCAGCCCTCCGGGGTCCGCTACGCAGTATTTT,CASSPPGSATQYF
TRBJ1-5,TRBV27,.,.,TGTGCCAGCAGTTTAATGGCTCGCGGAGATCAGCCCCAGCATTTT,CASSLMARGDQPQHF
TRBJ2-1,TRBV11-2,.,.,TGTGCCAGCAGCTTAGTCTTGTCGTCGAGCTCCTACAATGAGCAGTTCTTC,CASSLVLSSSSYNEQFF
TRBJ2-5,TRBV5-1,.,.,TGCGCCAGCAGCTTGGAGGCAGCCGGGGAGACCCAGTACTTC,CASSLEAAGETQYF
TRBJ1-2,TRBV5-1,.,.,TGCGCCAGCAGCCCGGACCCAGGGGCGGACTATGGCTACACCTTC,CASSPDPGADYGYTF
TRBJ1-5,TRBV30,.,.,TGTGCCTGGAGTGCGGGTAGCAATCAGCCCCAGCATTTT,CAWSAGSNQPQHF
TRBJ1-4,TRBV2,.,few,TGTGCCAGTACCGACCTGGTGGGGGGTGAAAAACTGTTTTTT,CASTDLVGGEKLFF
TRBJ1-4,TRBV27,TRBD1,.,TGTGCCAGCAGTTCGGGACAGATTAATGAAAAACTGTTTTTT,CASSSGQINEKLFF
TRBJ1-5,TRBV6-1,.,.,TGTGCCAGCAGGGGGAGTTGGCGGGGCAATCAGCCCCAGCATTTT,CASRGSWRGNQPQHF
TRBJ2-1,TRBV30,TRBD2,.,TGTGCCTGGGCGGACCTAGCGGGCAACAATGAGCAGTTCTTC,CAWADLAGNNEQFF
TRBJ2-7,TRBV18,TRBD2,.,TGTGCCAGCTCACCATCGACGGGGGGGACCTACGAGCAGTACTTC,CASSPSTGGTYEQYF
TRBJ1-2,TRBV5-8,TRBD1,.,TGTGCCAGCAGCTTGGGGACAGGGTTAGGCTACACCTTC,CASSLGTGLGYTF
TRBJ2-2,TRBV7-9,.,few,TGTGCCAGCAGCTTATCCCCACAGACAGTAACTGGGGAGCTGTTTTTT,CASSLSPQTVTGELFF
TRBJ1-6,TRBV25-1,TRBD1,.,TGTGCCAGCAGGGACAGGGGGTCACCCCTCCACTTT,CASRDRGSPLHF
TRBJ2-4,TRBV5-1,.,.,TGCGCCAGCAGCTTGAGACCGGGGGAAAACATTCAGTACTTC,CASSLRPGENIQYF
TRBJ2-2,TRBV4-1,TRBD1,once,TGCGCCAGCAGCCAAGTAAGGGGGCTCGGCCCCGGGGAGCTGTTTTTT,CASSQVRGLGPGELFF
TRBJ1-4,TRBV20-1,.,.,TGCAGTGCTAGTGGAGGGGAAAAACTGTTTTTT,CSASGGEKLFF
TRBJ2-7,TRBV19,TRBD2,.,TGTGCCAGTAGTTCCCCGGGACTAGGTCTCTACGAGCAGTACTTC,CASSSPGLGLYEQYF
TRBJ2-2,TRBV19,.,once,TGTGCCAGTAGTATGGGACTTTCTCGCACCGGGGAGCTGTTTTTT,CASSMGLSRTGELFF
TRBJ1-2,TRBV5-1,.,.,TGCGCCAGCAGCTTGGCCGGGGGGGCGGATGGCTACACCTTC,CASSLAGGADGYTF
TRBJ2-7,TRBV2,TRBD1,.,TGTGCCAGCAGTGAAGGACAGGGCCGAACCTACGGGCAGTACTTC,CASSEGQGRTYGQYF
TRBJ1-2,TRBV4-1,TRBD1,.,TGCGCCAGCAGCCAAGATCGGGAGACAGGGATTTATGGCTACACCTTC,CASSQDRETGIYGYTF
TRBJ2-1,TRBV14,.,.,TGTGCCAGCAGCCTAATTGGGACTCCCTCCTACAATGAGCAGTTCTTC,CASSLIGTPSYNEQFF
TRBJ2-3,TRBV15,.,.,TGTGCCACCAGCGCCCCCCTCGCGGGGATCACAGATACGCAGTATTTT,CATSAPLAGITDTQYF
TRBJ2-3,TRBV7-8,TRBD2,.,TGTGCCAGCAGCTTCCCTGAGCGGGGGGGCCTAACAGATACGCAGTATTTT,CASSFPERGGLTDTQYF
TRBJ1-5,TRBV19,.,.,TGTGCCAGTAGTCTGGACTATAGCAATCAGCCCCAGCATTTT,CASSLDYSNQPQHF